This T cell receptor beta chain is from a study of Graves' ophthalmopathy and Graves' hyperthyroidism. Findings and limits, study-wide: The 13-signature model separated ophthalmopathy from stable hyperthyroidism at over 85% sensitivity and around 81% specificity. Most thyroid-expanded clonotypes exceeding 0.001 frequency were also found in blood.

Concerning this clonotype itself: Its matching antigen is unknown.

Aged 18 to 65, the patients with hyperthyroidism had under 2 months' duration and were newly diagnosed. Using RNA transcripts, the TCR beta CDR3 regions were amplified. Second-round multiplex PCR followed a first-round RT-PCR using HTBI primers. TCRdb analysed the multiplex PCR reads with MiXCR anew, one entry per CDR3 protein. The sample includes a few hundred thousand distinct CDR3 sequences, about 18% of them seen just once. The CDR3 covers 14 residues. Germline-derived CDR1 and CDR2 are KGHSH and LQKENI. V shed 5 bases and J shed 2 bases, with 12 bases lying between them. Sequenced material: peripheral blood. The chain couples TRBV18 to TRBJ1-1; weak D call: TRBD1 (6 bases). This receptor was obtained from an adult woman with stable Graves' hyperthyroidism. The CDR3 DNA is TGTGCCAGCTCATCCCGACAGGACAACACTGAAGCTTTCTTT. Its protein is CASSSRQDNTEAFF.